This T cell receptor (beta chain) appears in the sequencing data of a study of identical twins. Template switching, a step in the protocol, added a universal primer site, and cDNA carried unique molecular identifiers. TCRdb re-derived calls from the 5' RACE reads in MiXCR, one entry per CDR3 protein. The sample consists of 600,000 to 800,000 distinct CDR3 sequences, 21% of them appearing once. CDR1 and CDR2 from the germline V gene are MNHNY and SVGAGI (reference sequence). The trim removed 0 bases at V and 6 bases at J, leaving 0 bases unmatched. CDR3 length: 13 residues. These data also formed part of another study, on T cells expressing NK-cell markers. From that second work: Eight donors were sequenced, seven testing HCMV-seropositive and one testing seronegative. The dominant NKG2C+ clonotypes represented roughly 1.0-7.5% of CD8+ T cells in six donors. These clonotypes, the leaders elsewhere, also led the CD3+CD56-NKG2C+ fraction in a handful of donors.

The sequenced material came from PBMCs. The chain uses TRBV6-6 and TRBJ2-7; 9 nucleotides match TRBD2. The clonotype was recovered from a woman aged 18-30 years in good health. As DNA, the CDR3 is TGTGCCAGCAGTTACTCGCGGGAGGGCGAGCAGTACTTC. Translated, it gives CASSYSREGEQYF.